This T cell receptor (beta chain) derives from a study of blood T cell repertoires in COVID-19. Across the study: T cells, B-cell-depleted T cells, or PBMCs supplied cDNA or gDNA.

Original handling: The assay estimated nucleated cells by amplifying reference gene primers. Clones were sequenced by immunoSEQ multiplex PCR, and TCRdb holds only the in-frame ones, with some missing. V and J calls plus clone size are reproduced from that table; the DNA served to infer D and trimming. Of tens of thousands of clones in the sample, 79% were seen once. The V gene's germline CDR1 is SGHDT and CDR2 YYEEEE. This CDR3 is built from 15 residues. Unmatched junction bases numbered 10, after V lost 6 bases and J lost 4 bases. Sequencing was performed on peripheral blood. The chain couples TRBV5-6 to TRBJ2-1, with 7 nucleotides matching TRBD1. The TCR sequence derives from a human donor in a cohort sampled during active COVID-19. The chain's CDR3 is CASTRPGTAYNEQFF. In DNA form, the CDR3 reads TGTGCCAGCACCCGACCCGGGACAGCTTACAATGAGCAGTTCTTC.